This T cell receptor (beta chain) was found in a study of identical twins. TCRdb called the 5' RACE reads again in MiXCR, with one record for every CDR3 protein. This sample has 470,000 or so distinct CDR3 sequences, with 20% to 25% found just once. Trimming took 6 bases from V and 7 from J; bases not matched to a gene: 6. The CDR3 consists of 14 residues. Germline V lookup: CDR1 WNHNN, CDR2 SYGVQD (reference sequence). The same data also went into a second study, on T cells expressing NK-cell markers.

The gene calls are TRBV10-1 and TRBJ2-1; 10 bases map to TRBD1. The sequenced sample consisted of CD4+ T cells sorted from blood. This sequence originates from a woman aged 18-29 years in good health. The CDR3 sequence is CASSDRGQVNEQFF. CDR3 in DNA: TGCGCCAGCAGCGACAGGGGGCAGGTAAATGAGCAGTTCTTC.